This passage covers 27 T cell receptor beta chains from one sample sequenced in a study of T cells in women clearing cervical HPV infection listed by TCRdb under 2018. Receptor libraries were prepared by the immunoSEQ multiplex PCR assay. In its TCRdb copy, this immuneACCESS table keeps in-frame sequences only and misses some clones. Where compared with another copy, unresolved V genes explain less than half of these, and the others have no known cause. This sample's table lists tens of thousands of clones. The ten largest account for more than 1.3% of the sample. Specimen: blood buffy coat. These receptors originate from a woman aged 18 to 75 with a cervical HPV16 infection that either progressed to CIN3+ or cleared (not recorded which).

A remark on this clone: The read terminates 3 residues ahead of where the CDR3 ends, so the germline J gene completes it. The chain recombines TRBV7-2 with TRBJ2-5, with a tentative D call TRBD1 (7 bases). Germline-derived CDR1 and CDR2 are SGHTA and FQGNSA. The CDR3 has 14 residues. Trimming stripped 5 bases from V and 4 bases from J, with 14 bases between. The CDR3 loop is CASSPRGTAETQYF. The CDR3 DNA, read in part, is TGTGCCAGCAGCCCCCGGGGGACAGCAGAGACC.

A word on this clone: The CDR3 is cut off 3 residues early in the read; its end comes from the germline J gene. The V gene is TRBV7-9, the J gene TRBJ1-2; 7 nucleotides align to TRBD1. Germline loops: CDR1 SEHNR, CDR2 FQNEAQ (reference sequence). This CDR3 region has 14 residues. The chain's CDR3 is CASSLEPTGKGYTF. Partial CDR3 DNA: TGTGCCAGCAGCTTAGAACCGACAGGGAAAGGC.

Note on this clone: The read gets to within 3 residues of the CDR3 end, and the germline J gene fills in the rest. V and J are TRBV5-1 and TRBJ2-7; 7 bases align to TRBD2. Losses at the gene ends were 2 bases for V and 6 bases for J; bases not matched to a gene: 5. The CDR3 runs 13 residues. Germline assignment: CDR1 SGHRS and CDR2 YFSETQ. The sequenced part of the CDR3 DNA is TGCGCCAGCAGCTTCGCGACTAGCCTCGAG. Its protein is CASSFATSLE. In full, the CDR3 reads CASSFATSLEQYF.

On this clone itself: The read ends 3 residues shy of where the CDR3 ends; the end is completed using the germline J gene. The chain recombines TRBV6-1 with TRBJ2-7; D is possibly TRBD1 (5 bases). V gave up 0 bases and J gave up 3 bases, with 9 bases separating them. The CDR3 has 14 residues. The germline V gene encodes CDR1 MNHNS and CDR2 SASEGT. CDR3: CASSEAGADYEQYF. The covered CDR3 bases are TGTGCCAGCAGTGAAGCAGGGGCGGACTACGAG.

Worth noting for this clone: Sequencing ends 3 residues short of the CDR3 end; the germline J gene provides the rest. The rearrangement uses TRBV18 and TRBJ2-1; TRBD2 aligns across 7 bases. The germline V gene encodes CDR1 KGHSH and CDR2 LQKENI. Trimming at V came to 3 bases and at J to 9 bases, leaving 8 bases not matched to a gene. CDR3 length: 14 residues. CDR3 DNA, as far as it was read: TGTGCCAGCTCACCGCCCGCGGGGGAGGGTGAG. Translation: CASSPPAGEGE. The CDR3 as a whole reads CASSPPAGEGEQFF.

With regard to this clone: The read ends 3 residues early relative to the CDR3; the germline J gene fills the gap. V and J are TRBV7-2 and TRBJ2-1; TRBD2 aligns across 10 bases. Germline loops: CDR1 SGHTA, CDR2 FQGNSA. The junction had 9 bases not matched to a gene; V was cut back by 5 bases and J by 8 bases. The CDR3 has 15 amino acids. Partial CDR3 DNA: TGTGCCAGCAGCCCGGGAGCGGGGGGGTTTTATGAG. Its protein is CASSPGAGGFYE. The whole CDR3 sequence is CASSPGAGGFYEQFF.

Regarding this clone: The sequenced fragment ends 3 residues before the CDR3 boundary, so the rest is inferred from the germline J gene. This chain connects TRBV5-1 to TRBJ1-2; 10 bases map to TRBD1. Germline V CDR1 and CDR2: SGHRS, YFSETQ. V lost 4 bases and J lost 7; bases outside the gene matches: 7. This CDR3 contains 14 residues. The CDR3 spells CASSDQTGGRGYTF. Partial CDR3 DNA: TGCGCCAGCAGCGACCAGACAGGGGGCCGTGGC.

The chain's CDR3 is CASSLTSGRGETQYF. The sequenced CDR3 bases are TGTGCCAGCAGCTTAACCAGCGGGAGAGGCGAGACC. The chain has TRBV11-3 and TRBJ2-5, with 8 bases aligning to TRBD2. The sequence runs out 3 residues before the end of the CDR3; the remainder is reconstructed from the germline J gene. The germline CDR1 and CDR2 sequences are SGHNT and YENEEA. The CDR3 loop spans 15 amino acids. V lost 2 bases, J lost 5 bases, and 7 bases stayed unmatched.

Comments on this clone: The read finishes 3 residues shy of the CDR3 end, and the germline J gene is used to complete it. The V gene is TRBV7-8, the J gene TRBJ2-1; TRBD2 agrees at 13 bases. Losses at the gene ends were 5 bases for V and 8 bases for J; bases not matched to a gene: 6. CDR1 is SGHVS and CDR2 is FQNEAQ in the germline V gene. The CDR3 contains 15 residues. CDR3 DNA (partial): TGTGCCAGCAGCCCGACTAGCGGGAGGCTGGATGAG. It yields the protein CASSPTSGRLDE. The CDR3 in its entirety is CASSPTSGRLDEQFF.

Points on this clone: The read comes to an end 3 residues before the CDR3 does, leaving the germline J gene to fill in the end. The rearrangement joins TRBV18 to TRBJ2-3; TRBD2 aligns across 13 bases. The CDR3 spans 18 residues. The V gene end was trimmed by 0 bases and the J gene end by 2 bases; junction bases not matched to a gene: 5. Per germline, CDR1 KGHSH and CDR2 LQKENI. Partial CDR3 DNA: TGTGCCAGCTCACCACCAGGACTAGCGGGGGACCCCACAGATACG. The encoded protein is CASSPPGLAGDPTDT. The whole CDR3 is CASSPPGLAGDPTDTQYF.

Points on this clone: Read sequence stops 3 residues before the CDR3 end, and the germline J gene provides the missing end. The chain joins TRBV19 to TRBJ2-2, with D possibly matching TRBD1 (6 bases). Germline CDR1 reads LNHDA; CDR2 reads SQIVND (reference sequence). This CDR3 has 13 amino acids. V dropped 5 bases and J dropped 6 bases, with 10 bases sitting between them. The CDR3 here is CASSPQGSGELFF. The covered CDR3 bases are TGTGCCAGTAGTCCACAGGGTTCCGGGGAG.

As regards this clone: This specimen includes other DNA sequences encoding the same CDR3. Incomplete CDR3 DNA: TGTGCCAGCAGTTTCGAGGGGAGGGGAGAGACC. Protein sequence: CASSFEGRGET. Given in full, the CDR3 is CASSFEGRGETQYF. The rearrangement uses TRBV12-3 or TRBV12-4 and TRBJ2-5; the match to TRBD2 covers 7 bases. The CDR3 extends 3 residues past the end of the read, so its final part is completed from the germline J gene. The CDR3 consists of 14 residues. V shed 3 bases and J 4 bases; nucleotides not matched to a gene: 5.

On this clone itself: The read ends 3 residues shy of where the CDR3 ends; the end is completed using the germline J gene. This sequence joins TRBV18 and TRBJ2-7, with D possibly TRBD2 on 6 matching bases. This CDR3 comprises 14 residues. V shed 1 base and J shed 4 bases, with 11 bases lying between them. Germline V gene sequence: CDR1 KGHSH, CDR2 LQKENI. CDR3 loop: CASSPLHGGYEQYF. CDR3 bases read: TGTGCCAGCTCACCACTACATGGGGGGTACGAG.

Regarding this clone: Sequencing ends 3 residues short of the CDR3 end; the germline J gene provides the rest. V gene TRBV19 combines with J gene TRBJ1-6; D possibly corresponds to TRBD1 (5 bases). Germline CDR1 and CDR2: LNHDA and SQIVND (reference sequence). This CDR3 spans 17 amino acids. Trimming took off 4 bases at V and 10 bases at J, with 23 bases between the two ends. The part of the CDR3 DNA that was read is TGTGCCAGTAGTACGGAGGTGGGAGGATCGACAGTATCACCC. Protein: CASSTEVGGSTVSP. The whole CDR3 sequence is CASSTEVGGSTVSPLHF.

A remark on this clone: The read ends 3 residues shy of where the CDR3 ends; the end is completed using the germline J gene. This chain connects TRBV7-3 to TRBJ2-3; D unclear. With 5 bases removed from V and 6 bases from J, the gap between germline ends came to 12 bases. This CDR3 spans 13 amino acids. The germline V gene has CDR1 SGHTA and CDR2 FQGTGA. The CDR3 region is CASSVQGSDTQYF. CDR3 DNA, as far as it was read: TGTGCCAGCAGCGTTCAAGGGTCGGATACG.

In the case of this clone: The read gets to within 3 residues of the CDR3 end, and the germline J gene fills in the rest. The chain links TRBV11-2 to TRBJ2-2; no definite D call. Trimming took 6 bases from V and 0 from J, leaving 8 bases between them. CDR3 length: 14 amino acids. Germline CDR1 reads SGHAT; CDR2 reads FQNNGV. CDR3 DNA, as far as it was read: TGTGCCAGCAGTTTACGTCCGAACACCGGGGAG. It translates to CASSLRPNTGE. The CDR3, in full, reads CASSLRPNTGELFF.

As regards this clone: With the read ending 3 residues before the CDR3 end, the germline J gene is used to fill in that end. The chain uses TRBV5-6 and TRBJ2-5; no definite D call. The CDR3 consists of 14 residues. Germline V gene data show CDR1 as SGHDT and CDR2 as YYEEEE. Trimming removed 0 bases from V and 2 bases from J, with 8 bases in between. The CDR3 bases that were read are TGTGCCAGCAGCTTGGCCATACAGCAAGAGACC. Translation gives CASSLAIQQET. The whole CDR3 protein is CASSLAIQQETQYF.

The CDR3 bases that were read are TGTGCCAGCAGCTACAGACTAGCTACTGAG. Translated, it gives CASSYRLATE. The CDR3 in its entirety is CASSYRLATEQFF. This chain links TRBV5-6 with TRBJ2-1, with 7 bases lining up with TRBD2. The CDR3 extends 3 residues past the end of the read, so its final part is completed from the germline J gene. In germline, CDR1 is SGHDT, CDR2 YYEEEE. V was pared by 3 bases and J by 9 bases, with 6 bases of the junction left unmatched. This CDR3 is built from 13 residues.

CDR3 DNA (partial): TGTGCCAGCAGTGAGCAGACTAGCGGGGGGGCGGGAGATACG. It yields the protein CASSEQTSGGAGDT. The full CDR3 reads CASSEQTSGGAGDTQYF. The chain is built from TRBV2 and TRBJ2-3; 14 positions agree with TRBD2. The read terminates 3 residues before the CDR3 end, so the remaining end is supplied by the germline J gene. Looked up from germline, CDR1 is SNHLY and CDR2 is FYNNEI. The CDR3 sequence is 17 residues long. With 3 bases clipped from V and 5 bases from J, the junction kept 7 bases outside the gene matches. Drawing the rest from reference TRBV2 and TRBJ2-3, the complete variable domain is EPEVTQTPSHQVTQMGQEVILRCVPISNHLYFYWYRQILGQKVEFLVSFYNNEISEKSEIFDDQFSVERPDGSNFTLKIRSTKLEDSAMYFCASSEQTSGGAGDTQYFGPGTRLTVL.

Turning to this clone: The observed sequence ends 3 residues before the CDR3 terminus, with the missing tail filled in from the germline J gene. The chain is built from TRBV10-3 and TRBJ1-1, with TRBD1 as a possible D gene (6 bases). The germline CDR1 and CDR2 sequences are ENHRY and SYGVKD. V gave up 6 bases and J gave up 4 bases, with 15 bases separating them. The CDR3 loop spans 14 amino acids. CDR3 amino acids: CAIRLTGIGTEAFF. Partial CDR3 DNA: TGTGCCATCAGACTTACAGGGATCGGCACTGAA.

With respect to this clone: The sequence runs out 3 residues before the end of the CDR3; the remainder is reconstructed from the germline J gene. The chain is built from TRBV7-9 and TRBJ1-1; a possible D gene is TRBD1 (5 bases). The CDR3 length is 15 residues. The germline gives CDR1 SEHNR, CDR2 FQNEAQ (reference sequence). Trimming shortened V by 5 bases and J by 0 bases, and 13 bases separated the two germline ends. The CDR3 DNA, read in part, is TGTGCCAGCAGCCGAATGGACATCATGAACACTGAA. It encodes CASSRMDIMNTE. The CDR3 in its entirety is CASSRMDIMNTEAFF.

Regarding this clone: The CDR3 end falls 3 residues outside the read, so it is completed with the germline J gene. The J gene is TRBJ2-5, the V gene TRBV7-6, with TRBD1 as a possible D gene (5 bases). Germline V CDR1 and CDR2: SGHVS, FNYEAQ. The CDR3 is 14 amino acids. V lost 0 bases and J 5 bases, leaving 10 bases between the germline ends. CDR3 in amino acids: CASSLAPKGETQYF. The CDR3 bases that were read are TGTGCCAGCAGCTTAGCGCCCAAGGGGGAGACC.

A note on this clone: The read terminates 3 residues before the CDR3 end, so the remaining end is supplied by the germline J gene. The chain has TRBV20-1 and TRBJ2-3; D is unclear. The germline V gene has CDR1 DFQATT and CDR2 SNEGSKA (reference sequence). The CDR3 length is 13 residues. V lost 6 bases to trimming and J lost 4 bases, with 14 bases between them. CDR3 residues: CSATLTGPDTQYF. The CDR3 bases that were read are TGCAGTGCCACCCTAACGGGTCCAGATACG.

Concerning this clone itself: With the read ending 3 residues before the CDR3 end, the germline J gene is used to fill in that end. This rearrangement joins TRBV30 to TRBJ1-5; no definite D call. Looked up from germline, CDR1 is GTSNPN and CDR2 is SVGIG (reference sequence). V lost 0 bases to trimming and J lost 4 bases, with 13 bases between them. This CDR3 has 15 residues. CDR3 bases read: TGTGCCTGGAGTGTATCTGGAGAAGGGAATCAGCCC. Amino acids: CAWSVSGEGNQP. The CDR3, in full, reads CAWSVSGEGNQPQHF.

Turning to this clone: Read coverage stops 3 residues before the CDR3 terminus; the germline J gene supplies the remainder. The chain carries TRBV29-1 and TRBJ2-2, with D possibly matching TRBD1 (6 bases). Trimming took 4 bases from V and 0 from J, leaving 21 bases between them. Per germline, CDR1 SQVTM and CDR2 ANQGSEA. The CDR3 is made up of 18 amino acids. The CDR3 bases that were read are TGCAGCGTTGGAAGCGAGGGGGTACTAGGGTCGAACACCGGGGAG. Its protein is CSVGSEGVLGSNTGE. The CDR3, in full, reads CSVGSEGVLGSNTGELFF.

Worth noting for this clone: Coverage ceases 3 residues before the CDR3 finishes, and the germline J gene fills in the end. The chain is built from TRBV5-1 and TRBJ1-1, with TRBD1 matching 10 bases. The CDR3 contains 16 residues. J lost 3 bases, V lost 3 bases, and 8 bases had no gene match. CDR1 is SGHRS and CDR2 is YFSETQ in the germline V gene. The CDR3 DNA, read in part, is TGCGCCAGCAGCTCGGACAGGGGGAACCCACACACTGAA. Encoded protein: CASSSDRGNPHTE. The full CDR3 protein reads CASSSDRGNPHTEAFF.

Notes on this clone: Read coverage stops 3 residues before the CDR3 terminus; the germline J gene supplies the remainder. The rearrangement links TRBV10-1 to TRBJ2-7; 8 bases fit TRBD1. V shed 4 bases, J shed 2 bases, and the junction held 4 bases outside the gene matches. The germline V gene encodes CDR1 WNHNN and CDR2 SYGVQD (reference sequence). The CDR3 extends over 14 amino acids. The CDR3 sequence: CASSADREPYEQYF. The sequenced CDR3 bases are TGCGCCAGCAGTGCGGACAGGGAACCCTACGAG.